This T cell receptor (beta chain) was identified during a study of technical replicates of blood from a few donors (dated by TCRdb to the late 2010s). Library generation was performed with the immunoSEQ multiplex PCR assay. As stored in TCRdb, this immuneACCESS dataset retains in-frame rearrangements with V and J assigned. A fraction of the clones does not appear; measured against another copy, unresolved V genes explain less than half of the discrepancy, and the remainder lacks a known reason. The sample table lists about 62,000 clones, over 85% of them with a count of one. Jointly, the top ten make up 4.5% to 5% of the sample. For this clone: It has no known antigen specificity. No per-base quality is available; no much larger clone lies one base away.

V drops 4 bases and J drops 7 bases, leaving 8 bases in between. CDR1 and CDR2, per the germline V gene, are ENHRY and SYGVKD. The CDR3 spans 11 residues, from the cysteine through the phenylalanine. Only the CDR3 region is kept as DNA, spanning 33 bases read in frame from base 1. The TCR comes from a human donor in good health. Some clones in this sample may be carry-over from other donors' samples. Sequencing was performed on PBMCs. Here the chain combines TRBV10-3 and TRBJ2-7; the D region possibly corresponds to TRBD1 (6 bases align). The DNA sequence is TGTGCCATCAGTGTGAGGGGGGAGCAGTACTTC. Its coded protein is CAISVRGEQYF.